The entry below gives a single T cell receptor (beta chain) sequence along with its context. The authors' processing: Estimates of nucleated cell counts were drawn from the amplification of reference gene primers. The method was immunoSEQ multiplex PCR; TCRdb's version includes in-frame clones alone and lacks a portion of them. V, J and clone size are those of that table, while D and trimming were read from the DNA. Here the sample spans more than 200,000 clones, 85% to 90% being singletons. The data derive from a study of blood T cell repertoires in COVID-19. The CDR3 covers 15 residues. Germline values: CDR1 MDHEN, CDR2 SYDVKM. V lost 2 bases, J lost 3 bases, and 4 bases stayed unmatched.

The rearrangement joins TRBV28 to TRBJ2-3, with TRBD1 identical over 8 bases. The origin of this receptor is a man younger than 40 with COVID-19, enrolled during active disease. Sequenced material: peripheral blood. In DNA, the CDR3 is TGTGCCAGCAGTTTACAGGGGGCTGGTACAGATACGCAGTATTTT. Amino acid sequence: CASSLQGAGTDTQYF.